This entry features one T cell receptor beta chain sequence. The antigen is not known. Profiling relied on immunoSEQ multiplex PCR, and the TCRdb table lists in-frame clones only, not all of them. Among about 30,000 clones listed, 93% were seen once. V lost 5 bases and J 3 bases, leaving 13 bases between the germline ends. The germline CDR1 and CDR2 sequences are SGHTA and FQGNSA. The CDR3 is made up of 14 amino acids. This sample was taken from a study of T cells in tuberculosis. Whole-study results and caveats: Active tuberculosis alpha repertoires lay closer to GMM-specific TCRs than controls'.

The rearrangement joins TRBV7-2 to TRBJ1-1, with D maybe TRBD1 (6 bases). Sequenced material: PBMCs. This sequence originates from a donor aged 10-29 years with latent tuberculosis or without tuberculosis infection. The CDR3 sequence: CASSRSYRDTEAFF. The CDR3 DNA is TGTGCCAGCAGCCGATCATACAGGGACACTGAAGCTTTCTTT.